The 26 T cell receptor beta chains in this list originate from one sample, sequenced in a study of read filtering for tumor transcriptome and immune sequencing. Molecular barcoded adaptors covering alpha/delta and beta/gamma chains were used on approximately 400 ng RNA. Each CDR3 protein gets one entry after TCRdb re-called the reads with MiXCR. The sample lists about 60,000 distinct CDR3 sequences; roughly 13% were seen once. Input material: a population of CD138-negative cells sorted from bone marrow. The receptor set was obtained from a donor at least 40 years old with multiple myeloma.

This rearrangement joins TRBV20-1 to TRBJ2-7, with 9 positions matching TRBD1. The V and J ends lost 6 bases and 6 bases, in that order; junction bases with no gene match: 6. CDR3 size: 12 residues. Germline CDR1 DFQATT, CDR2 SNEGSKA (reference sequence). The CDR3 sequence is CSARDRESEQYF. The CDR3, as DNA: TGCAGTGCCAGGGACAGGGAGAGCGAGCAGTACTTC.

Points on this clonotype: It may be a read error: a sequence one base away is much more abundant. The V gene is TRBV4-2, the J gene TRBJ2-1; D is perhaps TRBD1 (5 bases). CDR1 and CDR2 from the germline V gene are LGHNA and YNFKEQ. V dropped 8 bases and J dropped 0 bases, with 17 bases sitting between them. The CDR3 sequence is 16 residues long. The CDR3 DNA sequence: TGTGCCAGCGGCCTAGGGCAGGGTCGCTCCTACAATGAGCAGTTCTTC. The encoded protein is CASGLGQGRSYNEQFF.

The sample holds many counts of this clonotype. The chain has TRBV5-1 and TRBJ2-6, with 10 bases matching TRBD1. There are 17 residues in the CDR3. Germline assignment: CDR1 SGHRS and CDR2 YFSETQ. V trimming: 4 bases; J trimming: 3 bases; junction bases outside the gene matches: 7. The CDR3 DNA reads as TGCGCCAGCAGCGGAGGGACAGGGGTGATTGGGGCCAACGTCCTGACTTTC. Residues: CASSGGTGVIGANVLTF.

A word on this clonotype: A much larger clonotype is one base distant, so this may be a read error. The chain carries TRBV20-1 and TRBJ2-7, with D hard to call. CDR3 length: 13 amino acids. Germline assignment: CDR1 DFQATT and CDR2 SNEGSKA (reference sequence). The CDR3 DNA reads as TGCGGTGCCGACGACGGCCTTCCCTACGAGCAGTACTTC. Its protein is CGADDGLPYEQYF.

This clonotype was seen a few times. The chain is built from TRBV7-2 and TRBJ2-1, with 7 bases matching TRBD2. The CDR3 has 15 residues. Germline values: CDR1 SGHTA, CDR2 FQGNSA. J gave up 15 bases and V 5 bases, and 19 bases lay outside the gene matches. The DNA for the CDR3 is TGTGCCAGCAGCAACTCATCGCCTAGCGGACCCAGTTGGTTCTTC. This sequence encodes CASSNSSPSGPSWFF.

In regard to this clonotype: At one end, the junction sequence differs from germline, possibly due to a read error. This rearrangement joins TRBV10-3 to TRBJ1-1, with D unresolved. This CDR3 is built from 13 residues. CDR1 and CDR2 (germline): ENHRY, SYGVKD. This CDR3 is CAISEGPNTEASF. The CDR3 region has the DNA TGTGCCATCAGTGAAGGACCGAACACTGAAGCTTCCTTT.

The chain is built from TRBV6-5 and TRBJ1-1, with TRBD1 as a possible D gene (5 bases). With 6 bases removed from V and 1 base from J, the gap between germline ends came to 12 bases. The CDR3 loop spans 14 amino acids. Per the germline V gene, CDR1 is MNHEY and CDR2 is SVGAGI. DNA of the CDR3: TGTGCCAGCAGGTCGGGTGGGGGGAACACTGAAGCTTTCTTT. This codes for CASRSGGGNTEAFF.

This clonotype has at least ten counts. The chain couples TRBV21-1 to TRBJ1-1. TRBV21-1 is assigned pseudogene status. The CDR3 sequence is 17 residues long. In DNA, the CDR3 is TGTGCCAGCAGCGCACGGGTGGTCCTCGGTTTGATAACTGAAGCTTTCTTT. Translating gives CASSARVVLGLITEAFF.

This clonotype was observed many times. The chain recombines TRBV29-1 with TRBJ1-1, with a possible D match to TRBD1 (6 bases). Trimming shortened V by 7 bases and J by 5 bases, and 17 bases separated the two germline ends. CDR1 and CDR2 from the germline V gene are SQVTM and ANQGSEA. The CDR3 loop spans 13 amino acids. CDR3 sequence: CSAVGQRGTEAFF. CDR3 nucleotide sequence: TGCAGCGCGGTGGGTCAGAGGGGGACTGAAGCTTTCTTT.

J is TRBJ1-5 and V is TRBV7-9, with 7 bases lining up with TRBD1. V shed 0 bases and J 4 bases; nucleotides not matched to a gene: 3. The CDR3 totals 15 residues. Germline assignment: CDR1 SEHNR and CDR2 FQNEAQ (reference sequence). The CDR3 reads CASSLAAGGNQPQHF. The DNA of the CDR3 is TGTGCCAGCAGCTTAGCTGCAGGGGGGAATCAGCCCCAGCATTTT.

This clonotype was detected ten times or more. The V gene is TRBV20-1, the J gene TRBJ2-1, with D possibly being TRBD2 (6 bases). V was trimmed by 2 bases and J by 5 bases, leaving 13 bases between them. This CDR3 is built from 14 residues. CDR1 is DFQATT and CDR2 is SNEGSKA in the germline V gene (reference sequence). The CDR3 sequence: CSARWLAPNNEQFF. CDR3 bases: TGCAGTGCTAGATGGCTAGCGCCAAACAATGAGCAGTTCTTC.

The chain is built from TRBV14 and TRBJ2-2; D gene ambiguous. This CDR3 contains 14 residues. CDR1 SGHDN and CDR2 FVKESK come from the germline V gene. Between the trimmed V and J ends, which lost 1 base and 4 bases, there was a span of 7 bases. The chain's CDR3 is CASSQGLFTGELFF. CDR3 DNA sequence: TGTGCCAGCAGCCAAGGGCTCTTCACCGGGGAGCTGTTTTTT.

This clonotype was counted many times. This sequence joins TRBV2 and TRBJ2-7, with 14 nucleotides matching TRBD2. The germline V gene has CDR1 SNHLY and CDR2 FYNNEI. The CDR3 spans 13 residues. V lost 7 bases to trimming and J lost 13 bases; unmatched junction nucleotides: 9. The CDR3 coding sequence is TGTGCCAGCACAACAGGGACTAGCGGGAGAAAATACTTC. Translation gives CASTTGTSGRKYF.

The sample holds many counts of this clonotype. CDR3 coding DNA: TGCGCCAGCAGCCAAGATGACAGGGCCCTCCCGGAGACCCAGTACTTC. Protein product: CASSQDDRALPETQYF. The chain is built from TRBV4-1 and TRBJ2-5; 7 bases fit TRBD1. V gave up 0 bases and J gave up 5 bases; unmatched junction bases: 9. CDR1 MGHRA and CDR2 YSYEKL come from the germline V gene. The CDR3 is 16 residues long.

This clonotype was detected ten times or more. This may arise from a read error, as a much more abundant clone is one base away. V gene TRBV9 combines with J gene TRBJ1-1; 10 nucleotides line up with TRBD1. From germline, CDR1 is SGDLS and CDR2 YYNGEE. The CDR3 is 15 residues long. Losses at the gene ends were 0 bases for V and 7 bases for J; bases not matched to a gene: 6. The DNA for the CDR3 is TGTGCCAGCAGCGTAGCCGGGACAGGGGATATTGAAGCTTTCTTT. This gives the protein CASSVAGTGDIEAFF.

Comment on this clonotype: A much larger clonotype is one base distant, so this may be a read error. This chain connects TRBV7-3 to TRBJ2-1; 7 bases are shared with TRBD2. J gave up 6 bases and V 5 bases, and 7 bases lay outside the gene matches. CDR1 is SGHTA and CDR2 is FQGTGA in the germline V gene. CDR3 length: 14 residues. CDR3 amino acids: CASSLGLRGNEQFF. CDR3 DNA sequence: TGTGCCAGCAGCCTGGGACTAAGAGGCAATGAGCAGTTCTTC.

This clonotype was detected many times. The chain recombines TRBV19 with TRBJ2-1, with 10 bases matching TRBD2. Germline V gives CDR1 LNHDA, CDR2 SQIVND (reference sequence). CDR3 size: 14 residues. J lost 9 bases, V lost 5 bases, and 7 bases had no gene match. The CDR3 DNA reads as TGTGCCAGTAGTCTAGCGGGAGAAGTGAGTGAGCAGTTCTTC. Translating gives CASSLAGEVSEQFF.

This clonotype was detected once. This sequence may be a read error, since a much larger clone differs from it by one base. This rearrangement joins TRBV6-2 or TRBV6-3 to TRBJ2-7; 7 positions agree with TRBD1. Per the germline V gene, CDR1 is MNHEY and CDR2 is SVGEGT. The CDR3 sequence is 14 residues long. J lost 5 bases, V lost 2 bases, and 6 bases had no gene match. CDR3 nucleotides: TGTGCCAGCAGTTACAGGAACAGGGGCAACGAGCAGTACTTC. The encoded protein is CASSYRNRGNEQYF.

This clonotype was observed at least ten times. The V gene is TRBV20-1, the J gene TRBJ2-5; maybe TRBD1 (8 bases). The CDR3 consists of 15 residues. Germline assignment: CDR1 DFQATT and CDR2 SNEGSKA (reference sequence). V was pared by 3 bases and J by 5 bases, with 19 bases between. This CDR3 is CSASPPGQGGETQYF. CDR3 bases: TGCAGTGCTAGCCCCCCCGGACAGGGAGGGGAGACCCAGTACTTC.

This clonotype was seen repeatedly, ten times or more. J is TRBJ1-2 and V is TRBV5-4; perhaps TRBD1 as D (6 bases). Germline V gene lookup returns CDR1 SGHNT and CDR2 YYREEE (reference sequence). The CDR3 covers 15 residues. Between the trimmed V and J ends, which lost 1 base and 3 bases, there was a span of 13 bases. The CDR3 nucleotides read TGTGCCAGCAGCTTGCCCCAGGGGCGCGACTATGGCTACACCTTC. Its protein is CASSLPQGRDYGYTF. The full variable domain, with the rest looked up from reference TRBV5-4 and TRBJ1-2, is ETGVTQSPTHLIKTRGQQVTLRCSSQSGHNTVSWYQQALGQGPQFIFQYYREEENGRGNFPPRFSGLQFPNYSSELNVNALELDDSALYLCASSLPQGRDYGYTFGSGTRLTVV.

With respect to this clonotype: This likely reflects a read error, since a far larger clone is one base away. The chain links TRBV19 to TRBJ2-1; D might be TRBD1 or TRBD2, each matching 5 bases. The CDR3 has 15 residues. Trimming shortened V by 9 bases and J by 8 bases, and 23 bases separated the two germline ends. In germline, CDR1 is LNHDA, CDR2 SQIVND (reference sequence). The CDR3 bases are TGTGCCAGCAGCCCTCCACGGACAAGCGGCCATGAGCAGTTCTTC. It specifies CASSPPRTSGHEQFF.

There are many counts of this clonotype. The chain joins TRBV9 to TRBJ2-2; D is perhaps TRBD2 (5 bases). V was trimmed by 0 bases and J by 1 base, leaving 10 bases between them. In germline, CDR1 is SGDLS, CDR2 YYNGEE. This CDR3 comprises 16 residues. CDR3 nucleotide sequence: TGTGCCAGCAGCGTAGTACCAGCGGAGAACACCGGGGAGCTGTTTTTT. This translates into CASSVVPAENTGELFF.

In its sample, this clonotype was seen many times. The rearrangement uses TRBV18 and TRBJ1-1; D is ambiguous. The germline CDR1 and CDR2 sequences are KGHSH and LQKENI. Trimming left V 8 bases short and J 0 bases short, with 13 bases between. The CDR3 totals 14 residues. CDR3 sequence (DNA): TGTGCCAGCAGCCCCGCTACAGTGAACACTGAAGCTTTCTTT. It codes for CASSPATVNTEAFF.

To note about this clonotype: A much larger clonotype is one base distant, so this may be a read error. The chain couples TRBV6-5 to TRBJ2-3; 7 bases map to TRBD2. This CDR3 spans 13 amino acids. Per germline, CDR1 MNHEY and CDR2 SVGAGI. The CDR3 DNA sequence: TGTGCCAGCCAGCGGGACGGCACAGGTACGCAGTATTTT. This gives the protein CASQRDGTGTQYF.

This clonotype was seen many times. The rearrangement uses TRBV20-1 and TRBJ2-1; TRBD2 aligns across 9 bases. The V segment lost 6 bases and the J segment 8 bases; nucleotides outside the gene matches: 14. The CDR3 is 15 amino acids. Germline CDR1 and CDR2: DFQATT and SNEGSKA (reference sequence). CDR3 loop: CSARLRAGGLYEQFF. The CDR3 DNA sequence: TGCAGTGCCAGGCTCCGAGCGGGAGGCCTTTATGAGCAGTTCTTC.

At least ten counts were recorded for this clonotype. This chain connects TRBV14 to TRBJ1-1, with 7 positions matching TRBD1. The CDR3 runs to 16 residues. The V and J ends lost 4 bases and 0 bases, in that order; junction bases with no gene match: 8. CDR1 and CDR2 from the germline V gene are SGHDN and FVKESK. CDR3 nucleotide sequence: TGTGCCAGCAGCCCCTTCCAGGGGGGGATGAACACTGAAGCTTTCTTT. Amino acid sequence: CASSPFQGGMNTEAFF.